Listed below are T cell receptor beta chains from one sample, sequenced in a study of CD8 T cells in ankylosing spondylitis. Each CDR3 protein gets one entry after TCRdb re-called the 5' RACE reads with MiXCR. The sample holds about 330,000 distinct CDR3 sequences, approximately 8% seen once. Sequenced input: blood, either unsorted or a sorted T cell fraction (not recorded which). These receptors were collected from a male donor with ankylosing spondylitis. CDR3s include the opening cysteine and the closing phenylalanine or tryptophan. D genes are given only for firm matches. Clone size is not always given. Where it is, it says once, few, many or a class for expanded clones.

V gene	clone size	D gene	J gene	CDR3 protein	CDR3 DNA
TRBV24-1	many	TRBD2	TRBJ2-3	CATSDPSGGTDTQYF	TGTGCCACCAGTGACCCAAGCGGGGGCACAGATACGCAGTATTTT
TRBV2	-	TRBD2	TRBJ2-1	CAAGSGTSGRYEQFF	TGTGCCGCAGGTTCCGGGACTAGCGGGAGGTATGAGCAGTTCTTC
TRBV29-1	few	-	TRBJ2-7	CTRHAGPGGYEQYF	TGCACCCGCCATGCGGGGCCAGGGGGCTACGAGCAGTACTTC
TRBV4-3	-	-	TRBJ2-3	CASSQVQLDTQYF	TGCGCCAGCAGCCAAGTCCAGTTGGATACGCAGTATTTT
TRBV7-2	-	TRBD2	TRBJ2-7	CASSQRLAGVYEQYF	TGTGCCAGCAGCCAACGACTAGCGGGAGTCTACGAGCAGTACTTC
TRBV10-3	-	-	TRBJ2-1	CAIRLYNEQFF	TGTGCCATCAGGCTATACAATGAGCAGTTCTTC
TRBV10-3	-	-	TRBJ2-3	CAISERAGTNTDTQYF	TGTGCCATCAGTGAGCGAGCGGGCACCAACACAGATACGCAGTATTTT
TRBV20-1	-	-	TRBJ2-3	CSAPPSKVTDTQYF	TGCAGTGCCCCGCCTAGCAAGGTCACAGATACGCAGTATTTT
TRBV5-1	few	TRBD1	TRBJ1-2	CASSLPGQNNYGYTF	TGCGCCAGCAGCTTACCGGGACAGAATAACTATGGCTACACCTTC
TRBV7-9	-	-	TRBJ1-2	CASSPRPGRNGYTF	TGTGCCAGCAGCCCCCGCCCAGGGCGGAACGGCTACACCTTC